The 2 T cell receptor beta chains below all came from one sample that was sequenced in a study of blood T cell repertoires in COVID-19. Here immunoSEQ multiplex PCR was the method, and the copy in TCRdb shows in-frame clones only, minus some. In the table there are approximately 140,000 clones, roughly 82% of which are singletons. The material sequenced was peripheral blood. The receptor set was obtained from a man aged 65 to 79 with acute or convalescent COVID-19.

This clone has at least ten counts. This chain connects TRBV6-5 to TRBJ2-7; D is uncertain. The CDR3 length is 14 residues. The germline V and J ends were trimmed by 8 bases and 0 bases, with 14 bases remaining between them. Germline values: CDR1 MNHEY, CDR2 SVGAGI. CDR3 sequence reads: CASWSIGSSYEQYF. DNA for the CDR3: TGTGCCAGCTGGAGCATTGGAAGCTCCTACGAGCAGTACTTC.

V gene TRBV19 combines with J gene TRBJ2-3; TRBD1 matches at 9 bases. The trim removed 7 bases at V and 3 bases at J, leaving 5 bases unmatched. The germline V gene has CDR1 LNHDA and CDR2 SQIVND (reference sequence). CDR3 length equals 14 residues. This CDR3 reads CASNTDRGTDTQYF. CDR3 DNA sequence: TGTGCCAGTAACACGGACAGGGGAACAGATACGCAGTATTTT.